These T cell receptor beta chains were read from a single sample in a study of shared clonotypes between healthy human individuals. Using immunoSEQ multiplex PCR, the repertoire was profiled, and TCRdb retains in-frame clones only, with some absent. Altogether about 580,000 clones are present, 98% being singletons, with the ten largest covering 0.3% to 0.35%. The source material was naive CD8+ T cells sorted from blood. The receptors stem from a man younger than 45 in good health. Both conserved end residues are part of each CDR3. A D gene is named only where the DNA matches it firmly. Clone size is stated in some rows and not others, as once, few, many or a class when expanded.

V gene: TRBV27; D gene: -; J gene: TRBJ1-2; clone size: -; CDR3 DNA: TGTGCCAGCAGTTCAGTAGGGGCGAGGTTAGCTAACTATGGCTACACCTTC; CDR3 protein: CASSSVGARLANYGYTF
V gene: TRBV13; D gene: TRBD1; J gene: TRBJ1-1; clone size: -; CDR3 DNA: TGTGCCAGCAGCCTCGACAGGGGCAACACTGAAGCTTTCTTT; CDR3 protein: CASSLDRGNTEAFF
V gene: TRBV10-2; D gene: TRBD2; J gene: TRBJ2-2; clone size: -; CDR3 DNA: TGCGCCAGCAGTGAGTCCTTAGCGGGAGGACTTTCGAACACCGGGGAGCTGTTTTTT; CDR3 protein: CASSESLAGGLSNTGELFF
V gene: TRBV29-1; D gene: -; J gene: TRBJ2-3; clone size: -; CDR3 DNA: TGCAGCGTTCGGGACACAGATACGCAGTATTTT; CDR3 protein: CSVRDTDTQYF
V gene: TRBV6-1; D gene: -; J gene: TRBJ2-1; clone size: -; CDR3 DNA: TGTGCCAGCAGCAAGGTGCAGCAAAGTTACAATGAGCAGTTCTTC; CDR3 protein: CASSKVQQSYNEQFF
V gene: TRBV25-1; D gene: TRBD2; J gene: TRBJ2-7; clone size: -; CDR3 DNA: TGTGCCAGCAGTGAACCAGCGGCGGGAGTATACGAGCAGTACTTC; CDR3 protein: CASSEPAAGVYEQYF
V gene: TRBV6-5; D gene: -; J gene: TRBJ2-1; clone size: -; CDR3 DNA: TGTGCCAGCAGTTACTGGAGCAGGGACAATGAGCAGTTCTTC; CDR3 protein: CASSYWSRDNEQFF
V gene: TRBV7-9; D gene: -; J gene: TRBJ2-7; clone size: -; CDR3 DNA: TGTGCCAGCACGGGTCAGGTCCTGAGCGAGCAGTACTTC; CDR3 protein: CASTGQVLSEQYF
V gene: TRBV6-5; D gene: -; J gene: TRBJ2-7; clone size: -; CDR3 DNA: TGTGCCAGCAGTTCCCCTGCAAACAACTACGAGCAGTACTTC; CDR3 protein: CASSSPANNYEQYF
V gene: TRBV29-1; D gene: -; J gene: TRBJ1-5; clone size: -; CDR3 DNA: TGCAGCGTAGCGGATGCAGGAGCTCAGCCCCAGCATTTT; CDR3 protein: CSVADAGAQPQHF
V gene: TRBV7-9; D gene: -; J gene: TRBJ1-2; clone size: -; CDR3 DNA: TGTGCCAGCAGCTTATCCACCGGCTACACCTTC; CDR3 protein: CASSLSTGYTF
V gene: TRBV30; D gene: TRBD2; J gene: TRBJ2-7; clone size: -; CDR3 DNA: TGTGCCTGGAGTGTAATGGGACTAGGTGCCTACGAGCAGTACTTC; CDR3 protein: CAWSVMGLGAYEQYF
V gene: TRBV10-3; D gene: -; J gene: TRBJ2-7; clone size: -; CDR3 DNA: TGTGCCATCAGGGGCAGGTCCCTCTCCTACGAGCAGTACTTC; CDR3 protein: CAIRGRSLSYEQYF
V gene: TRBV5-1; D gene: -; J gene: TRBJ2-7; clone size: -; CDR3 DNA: TGCGCCAGCAGCCTGGGGGGAGAGCAGTACTTC; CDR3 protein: CASSLGGEQYF
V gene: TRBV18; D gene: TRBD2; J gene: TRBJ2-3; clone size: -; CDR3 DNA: TGTGCCAGCTCTCCAGGGACTAGCGGGAGCACAGATACGCAGTATTTT; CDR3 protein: CASSPGTSGSTDTQYF
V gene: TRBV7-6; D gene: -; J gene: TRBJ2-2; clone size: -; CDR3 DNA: TGTGCCAGCAGCTCAAAACCGGACGTCAACACCGGGGAGCTGTTTTTT; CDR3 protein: CASSSKPDVNTGELFF
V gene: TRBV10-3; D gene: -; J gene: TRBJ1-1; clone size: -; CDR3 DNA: TGTGCCATCCGGGGGACGGCGAACACTGAAGCTTTCTTT; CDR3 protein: CAIRGTANTEAFF
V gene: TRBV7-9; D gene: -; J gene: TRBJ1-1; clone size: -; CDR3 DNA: TGTGCCAGCAGCCCAACCTCAGGGCGCTCGGGCACTGAAGCTTTCTTT; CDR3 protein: CASSPTSGRSGTEAFF
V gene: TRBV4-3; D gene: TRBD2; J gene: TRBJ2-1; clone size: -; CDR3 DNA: TGCGCCAGCAGCCCCACTAGCGGATACAATGAGCAGTTCTTC; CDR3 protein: CASSPTSGYNEQFF
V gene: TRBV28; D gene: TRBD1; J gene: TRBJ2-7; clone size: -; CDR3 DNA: TGTGCCAGCAGTTTCCAACCGGGACAGGGCCACGAGCAGTACTTC; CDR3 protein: CASSFQPGQGHEQYF
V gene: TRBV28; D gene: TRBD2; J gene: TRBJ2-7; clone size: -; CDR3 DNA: TGTGCCAGCACCAATATCGGGGAGGGCCCTCCGGGCCACGAGCAGTACTTC; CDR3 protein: CASTNIGEGPPGHEQYF
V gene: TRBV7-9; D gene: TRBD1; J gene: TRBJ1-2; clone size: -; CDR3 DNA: TGTGCCAGCAGCTCCACAGGGGGCAACTATGGCTACACCTTC; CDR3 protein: CASSSTGGNYGYTF
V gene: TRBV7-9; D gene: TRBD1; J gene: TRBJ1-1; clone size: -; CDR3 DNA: TGTGCCAGCAGCTTAAGTGGACAGGGAATGTTGAACACTGAAGCTTTCTTT; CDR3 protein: CASSLSGQGMLNTEAFF
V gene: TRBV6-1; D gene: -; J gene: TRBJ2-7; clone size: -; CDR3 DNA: TGTGCCAGCAGTGAATCATTCGGGGGAGGAAGCTCCTACGAGCAGTACTTC; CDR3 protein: CASSESFGGGSSYEQYF
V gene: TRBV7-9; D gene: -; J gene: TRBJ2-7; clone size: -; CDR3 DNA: TGTGCCAGCAGCTTACTACAACAGGGAGAGCAGTACTTC; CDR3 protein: CASSLLQQGEQYF
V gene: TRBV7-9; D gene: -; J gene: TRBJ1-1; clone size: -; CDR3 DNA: TGTGCCAGCAGCCCAAGCCGGGTCCCTGAAGCTTTCTTT; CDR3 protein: CASSPSRVPEAFF
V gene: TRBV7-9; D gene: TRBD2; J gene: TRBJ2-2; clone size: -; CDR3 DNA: TGTGCCAGCAGCTCATCTAGGACTAGCGGGGGTTCTAGACCCGGGGAGCTGTTTTTT; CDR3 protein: CASSSSRTSGGSRPGELFF
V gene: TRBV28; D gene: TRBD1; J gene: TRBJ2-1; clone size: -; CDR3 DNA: TGTGCCAGCAGTTTATGGGGACAGGGCGGTGAGCAGTTCTTC; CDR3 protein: CASSLWGQGGEQFF
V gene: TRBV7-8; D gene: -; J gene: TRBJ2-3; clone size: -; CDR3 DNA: TGTGCCAGCGCCGACACAGATACGCAGTATTTT; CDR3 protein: CASADTDTQYF
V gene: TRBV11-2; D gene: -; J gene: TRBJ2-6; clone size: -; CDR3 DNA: TGTGCCAGCAGTCAGGGTCACAGGTCTGGGGCCAACGTCCTGACTTTC; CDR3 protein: CASSQGHRSGANVLTF
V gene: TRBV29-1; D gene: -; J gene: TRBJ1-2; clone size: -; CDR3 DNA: TGCAGCGTAGCGGAAGGCTACACCTTC; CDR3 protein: CSVAEGYTF
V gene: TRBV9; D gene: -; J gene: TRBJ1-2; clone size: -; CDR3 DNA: TGTGCCAGCAGCGCAGACTCGGGTGGCTACACCTTC; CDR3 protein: CASSADSGGYTF
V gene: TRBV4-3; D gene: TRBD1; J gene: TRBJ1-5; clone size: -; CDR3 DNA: TGCGCCAGCAGCCAAGATCTTCGGGACAGTAGCAATCAGCCCCAGCATTTT; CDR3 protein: CASSQDLRDSSNQPQHF
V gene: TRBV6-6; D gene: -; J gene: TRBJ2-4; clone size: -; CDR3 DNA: TGTGCCAGCAGTTACTCGTTTGAAGGCAAAAACATTCAGTACTTC; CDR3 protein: CASSYSFEGKNIQYF
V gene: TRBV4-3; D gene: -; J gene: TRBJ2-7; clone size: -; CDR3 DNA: TGCGCCAGCAGCCCGAACCCGGGACCCTGGGAGTACGAGCAGTACTTC; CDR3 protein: CASSPNPGPWEYEQYF
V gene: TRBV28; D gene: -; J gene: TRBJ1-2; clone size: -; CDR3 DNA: TGTGCCAGCAGTCCCTCAAAAGGGGACTATGGCTACACCTTC; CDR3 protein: CASSPSKGDYGYTF
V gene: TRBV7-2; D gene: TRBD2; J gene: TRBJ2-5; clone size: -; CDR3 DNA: TGTGCCAGCAGCCTTGCCTCACTAGCGGGAGTTGAAGAGACCCAGTACTTC; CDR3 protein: CASSLASLAGVEETQYF
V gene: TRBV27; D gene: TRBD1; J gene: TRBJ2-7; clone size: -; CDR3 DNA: TGTGCCAGCAGTTTAAAAGGGACAGGGTCCTACGAGCAGTACTTC; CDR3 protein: CASSLKGTGSYEQYF
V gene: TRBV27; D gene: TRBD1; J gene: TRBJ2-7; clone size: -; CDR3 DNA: TGTGCCAGCAGTTCTACCGGGACAGGGTTTTTAGGGGAGCAGTACTTC; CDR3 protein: CASSSTGTGFLGEQYF
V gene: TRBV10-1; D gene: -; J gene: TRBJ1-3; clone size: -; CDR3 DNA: TGCGCCAGCTCCCTAGTCCATTGGGGGGAGCTAGAATTCTCTGGAAACACCATATATTTT; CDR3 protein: CASSLVHWGELEFSGNTIYF
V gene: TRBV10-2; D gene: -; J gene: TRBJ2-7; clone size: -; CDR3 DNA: TGCGCCAGCAGTGACGACAGGAGTTTTGACGAGCAGTACTTC; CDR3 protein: CASSDDRSFDEQYF
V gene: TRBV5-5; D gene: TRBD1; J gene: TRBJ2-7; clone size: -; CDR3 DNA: TGTGCCAGCAGCTTCGGGACAGTTCACTCGAGCTCCTACGAGCAGTACTTC; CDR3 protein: CASSFGTVHSSSYEQYF
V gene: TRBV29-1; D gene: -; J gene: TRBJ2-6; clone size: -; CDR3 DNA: TGCAGCGTTGAAGTCAGGGGTATAGGCTCTGGGGCCAACGTCCTGACTTTC; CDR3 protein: CSVEVRGIGSGANVLTF
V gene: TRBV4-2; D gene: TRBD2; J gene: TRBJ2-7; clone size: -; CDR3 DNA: TGTGCCAGCAGCCAAGTAAACGGCCTAGCGGGAGCGGACGAGCAGTACTTC; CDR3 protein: CASSQVNGLAGADEQYF
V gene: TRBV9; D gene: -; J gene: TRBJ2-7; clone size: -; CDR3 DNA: TGTGCCAGCAGCCTATCGGGTCACTACGAGCAGTACTTC; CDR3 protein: CASSLSGHYEQYF
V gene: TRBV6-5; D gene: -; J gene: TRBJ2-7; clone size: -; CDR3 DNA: TGTGCCAGCAGTTACTTCGGAGGGACCTACGAGCAGTACTTC; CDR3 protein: CASSYFGGTYEQYF
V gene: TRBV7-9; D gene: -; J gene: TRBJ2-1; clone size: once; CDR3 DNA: TGTGCCAGCAGCTTAGGCCCCCAGGGTGCAGCCAGCTACAATGAGCAGTTCTTC; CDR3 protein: CASSLGPQGAASYNEQFF
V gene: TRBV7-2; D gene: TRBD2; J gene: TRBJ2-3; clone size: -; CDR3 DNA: TGTGCCAGCAGCTTAGACCCAGCGGGATTTGTGGATACGCAGTATTTT; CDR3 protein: CASSLDPAGFVDTQYF
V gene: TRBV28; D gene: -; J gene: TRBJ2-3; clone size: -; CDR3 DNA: TGTGCCAGCGGATACAGGGTGGGCACAGATACGCAGTATTTT; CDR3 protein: CASGYRVGTDTQYF
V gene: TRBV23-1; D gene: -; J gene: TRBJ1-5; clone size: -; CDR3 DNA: TGCGCCAGCAGCGAATGCTATAGCAATCAGCCCCAGCATTTT; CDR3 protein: CASSECYSNQPQHF
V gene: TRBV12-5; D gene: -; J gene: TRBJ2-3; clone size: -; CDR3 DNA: TGTGCTAGTGGCAAAAGTGTGTTTTACCAGGGTGCGGCTAGCACAGATACGCAGTATTTT; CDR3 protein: CASGKSVFYQGAASTDTQYF
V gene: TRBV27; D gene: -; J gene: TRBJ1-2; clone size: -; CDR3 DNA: TGTGCCAGCAGTCCGCTAGGGACGGAAGGGGTTGGGGGTGGCTACACCTTC; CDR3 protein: CASSPLGTEGVGGGYTF
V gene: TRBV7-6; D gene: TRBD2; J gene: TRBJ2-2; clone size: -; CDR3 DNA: TGTGCCAGCAGCCCCGGACTAGCGGGAGGGCAGGGGGAGCTGTTTTTT; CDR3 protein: CASSPGLAGGQGELFF
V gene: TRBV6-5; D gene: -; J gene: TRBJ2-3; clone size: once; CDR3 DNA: TGTGCCAGCAGCTCTACGGGAGCATTCAAAGATACGCAGTATTTT; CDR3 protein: CASSSTGAFKDTQYF